This T cell receptor (beta chain) was recovered during a study of cytomegalovirus exposure and HLA in healthy donors. Study information: A later analysis reported the same platform for the 120 validation repertoires and the approximately 700 first-cohort repertoires. Study outcomes and limitations: Most TCRs appeared rarely, but some public TCRs recurred in many donors.

A remark on this clone: No antigen is known for it.

Repertoires were generated with immunoSEQ multiplex PCR, while TCRdb's copy carries only in-frame clones and drops some. Of about 220,000 clones in the sample, approximately 90% were seen once. Sequenced input: PBMCs. The source of this sequence is a woman under 30 in good health and CMV-seronegative.

CDR3 in DNA: TGTGCCAGCAGTCGGACTAGCGGGAGCTCCTACAATGAGCAGTTCTTC. This codes for CASSRTSGSSYNEQFF. The chain links TRBV27 to TRBJ2-1; 13 positions agree with TRBD2. Germline CDR1 MNHEY, CDR2 SMNVEV (reference sequence). This CDR3 comprises 16 residues. V lost 5 bases and J lost 0; bases outside the gene matches: 1.